This T cell receptor (beta chain) comes out of a study of T-cell reconstitution after alpha-beta-depleted transplantation in children. This clonotype turned up a few times. Unique molecular identifiers were built into the TCRbeta library. TCRdb fed the PCR reads into MiXCR, producing one record per CDR3 protein. The repertoire has hundreds of thousands of distinct CDR3 sequences, about 12% of them found once; the top ten carry approximately 2.9%. This CDR3 is built from 13 residues. Germline V gene sequence: CDR1 SEHNR, CDR2 FQNEAQ (reference sequence). The V gene lost 8 bases and the J gene lost 2 bases, with 13 bases spanning the gap.

J is TRBJ2-7 and V is TRBV7-9, with D possibly matching TRBD1 (5 bases). The sample here was PBMCs from the stem cell graft donor, taken from the stem cell graft. The sequence derives from a human donor who donated a stem cell graft to a child with acute lymphoblastic leukemia. The CDR3 nucleotides read TGTGCCAGCTCAGGGATTCCCCCCTACGAGCAGTACTTC. Residues: CASSGIPPYEQYF.